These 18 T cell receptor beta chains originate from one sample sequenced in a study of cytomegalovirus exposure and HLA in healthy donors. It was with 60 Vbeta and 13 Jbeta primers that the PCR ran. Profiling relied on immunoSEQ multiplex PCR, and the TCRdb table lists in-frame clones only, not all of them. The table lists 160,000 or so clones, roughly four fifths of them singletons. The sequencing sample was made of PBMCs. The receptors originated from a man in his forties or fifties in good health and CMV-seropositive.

CDR3 region: CASSLARGGVTEAFF. The DNA of the CDR3 is TGCGCCAGCAGCCTGGCGAGGGGCGGGGTCACTGAAGCTTTCTTT. The chain has TRBV4-3 and TRBJ1-1, with a tentative D call TRBD1 (5 bases). In germline, CDR1 is LGHNA, CDR2 YSLEER. The CDR3 totals 15 residues. Trimming cost V 4 bases and J 4 bases, with 16 bases left between them.

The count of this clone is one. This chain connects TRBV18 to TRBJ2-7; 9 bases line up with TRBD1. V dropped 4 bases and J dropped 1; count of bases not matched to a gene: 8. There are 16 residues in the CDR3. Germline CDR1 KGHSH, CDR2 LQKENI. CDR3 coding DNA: TGTGCCAGCTCACTAAGTACCGGGACAGGGTCCTACGAGCAGTACTTC. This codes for CASSLSTGTGSYEQYF.

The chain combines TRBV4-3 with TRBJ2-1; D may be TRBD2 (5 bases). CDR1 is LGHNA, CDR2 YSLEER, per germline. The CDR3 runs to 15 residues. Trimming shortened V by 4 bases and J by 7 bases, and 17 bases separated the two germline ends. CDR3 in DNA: TGCGCCAGCAGCCGTCGCAGCGGTTCGAGAAATGAGCAGTTCTTC. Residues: CASSRRSGSRNEQFF.

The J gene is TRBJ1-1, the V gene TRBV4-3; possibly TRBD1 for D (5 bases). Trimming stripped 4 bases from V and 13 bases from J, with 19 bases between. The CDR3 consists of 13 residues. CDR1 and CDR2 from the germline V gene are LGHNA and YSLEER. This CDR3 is CASSRQRQGIVFF. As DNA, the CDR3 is TGCGCCAGCAGCCGACAGCGTCAGGGAATAGTTTTCTTT.

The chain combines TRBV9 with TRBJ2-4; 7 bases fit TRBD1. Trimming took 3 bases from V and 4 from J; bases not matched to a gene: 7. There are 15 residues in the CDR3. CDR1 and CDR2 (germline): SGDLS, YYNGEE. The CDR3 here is CASSEQTGQKNIQYF. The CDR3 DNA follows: TGTGCCAGCAGCGAGCAGACGGGACAGAAAAACATTCAGTACTTC. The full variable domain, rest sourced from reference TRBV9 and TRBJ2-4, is DSGVTQTPKHLITATGQRVTLRCSPRSGDLSVYWYQQSLDQGLQFLIQYYNGEERAKGNILERFSAQQFPDLHSELNLSSLELGDSALYFCASSEQTGQKNIQYFGAGTRLSVL.

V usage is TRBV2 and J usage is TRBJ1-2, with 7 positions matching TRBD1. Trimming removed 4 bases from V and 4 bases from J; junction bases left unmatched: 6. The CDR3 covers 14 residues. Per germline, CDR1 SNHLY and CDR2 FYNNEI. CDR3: CASSGLQGTYGYTF. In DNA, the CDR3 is TGTGCCAGCAGTGGTCTACAGGGGACCTATGGCTACACCTTC.

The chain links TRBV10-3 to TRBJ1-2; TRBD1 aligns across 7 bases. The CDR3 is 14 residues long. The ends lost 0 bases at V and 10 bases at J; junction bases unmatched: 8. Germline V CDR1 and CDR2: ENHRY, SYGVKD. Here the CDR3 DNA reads TGTGCCATCAGTGAGTCTAGGACAGGCAGTGTCTACACCTTC. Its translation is CAISESRTGSVYTF.

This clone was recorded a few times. The CDR3 nucleotides are TGTGCCAGCAGTTCTACCGGGACTAGCGGGAGGTGGGAGACCCAGTACTTC. This sequence encodes CASSSTGTSGRWETQYF. The rearrangement uses TRBV5-6 and TRBJ2-5, with 15 nucleotides matching TRBD2. The germline V gene has CDR1 SGHDT and CDR2 YYEEEE. The V gene end was trimmed by 5 bases and the J gene end by 5 bases; junction bases not matched to a gene: 10. The CDR3 is 17 residues long.

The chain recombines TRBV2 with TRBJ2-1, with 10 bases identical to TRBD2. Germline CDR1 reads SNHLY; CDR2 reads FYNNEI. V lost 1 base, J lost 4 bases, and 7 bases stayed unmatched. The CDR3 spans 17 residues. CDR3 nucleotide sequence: TGTGCCAGCAGTGAAGAACCAAGCGGGGGGGCATACAATGAGCAGTTCTTC. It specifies CASSEEPSGGAYNEQFF.

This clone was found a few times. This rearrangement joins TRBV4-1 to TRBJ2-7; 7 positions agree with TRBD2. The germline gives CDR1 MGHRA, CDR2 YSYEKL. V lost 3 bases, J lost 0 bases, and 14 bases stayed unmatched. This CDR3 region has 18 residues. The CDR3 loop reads CASSQDHPGTMSSYEQYF. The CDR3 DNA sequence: TGCGCCAGCAGCCAGGATCACCCCGGGACTATGAGCTCCTACGAGCAGTACTTC.

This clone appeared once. For the CDR3, the DNA is TGTGCCAGCAGGCCAGGGGGGCGAGACACCGGGGAGCTGTTTTTT. Translation: CASRPGGRDTGELFF. J is TRBJ2-2 and V is TRBV5-4, with a possible D match to TRBD1 (7 bases). The CDR3 is made up of 15 amino acids. In germline, CDR1 is SGHNT, CDR2 YYREEE (reference sequence). V gave up 5 bases and J gave up 3 bases, with 14 bases separating them.

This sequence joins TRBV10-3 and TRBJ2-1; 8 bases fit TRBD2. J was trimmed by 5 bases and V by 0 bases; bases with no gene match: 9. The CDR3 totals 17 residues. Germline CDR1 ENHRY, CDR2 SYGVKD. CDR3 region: CAISESRTSGGNNEQFF. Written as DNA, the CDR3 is TGTGCCATCAGTGAGTCTCGAACTAGCGGAGGAAACAATGAGCAGTTCTTC.

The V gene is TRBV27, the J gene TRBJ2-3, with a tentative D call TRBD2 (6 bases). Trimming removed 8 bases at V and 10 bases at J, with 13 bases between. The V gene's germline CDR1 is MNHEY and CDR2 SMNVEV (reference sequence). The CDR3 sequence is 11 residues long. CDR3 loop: CASSRGEAQYF. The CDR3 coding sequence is TGTGCCAGCTCCCGCGGGGAAGCGCAGTATTTT.

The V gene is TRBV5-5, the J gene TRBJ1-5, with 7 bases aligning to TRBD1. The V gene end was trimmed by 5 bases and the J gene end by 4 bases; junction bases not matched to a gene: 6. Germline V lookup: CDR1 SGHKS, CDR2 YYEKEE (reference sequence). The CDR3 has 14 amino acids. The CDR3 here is CASSPGTENQPQHF. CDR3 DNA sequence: TGTGCCAGCAGTCCCGGGACAGAGAATCAGCCCCAGCATTTT.

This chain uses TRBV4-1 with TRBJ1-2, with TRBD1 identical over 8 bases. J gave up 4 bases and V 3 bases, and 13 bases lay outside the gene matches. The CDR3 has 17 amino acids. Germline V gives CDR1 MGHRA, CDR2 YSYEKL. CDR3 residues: CASSHSYAGGQSYGYTF. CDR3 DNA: TGCGCCAGCAGCCACTCATACGCAGGGGGCCAGAGCTATGGCTACACCTTC.

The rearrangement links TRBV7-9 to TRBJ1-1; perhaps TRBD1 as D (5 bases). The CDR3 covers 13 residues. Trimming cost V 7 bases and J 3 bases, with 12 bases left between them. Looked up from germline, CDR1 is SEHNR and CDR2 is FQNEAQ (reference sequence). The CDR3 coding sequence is TGTGCCAGCATCGAAGACAGATACACTGAAGCTTTCTTT. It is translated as CASIEDRYTEAFF.

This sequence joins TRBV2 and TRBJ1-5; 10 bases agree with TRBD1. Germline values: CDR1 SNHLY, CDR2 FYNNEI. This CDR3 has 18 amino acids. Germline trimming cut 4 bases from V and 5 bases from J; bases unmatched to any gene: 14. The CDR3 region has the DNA TGTGCCAGCAGTGTTGGTGGACAGGGGGGCGGGTGGTATCAGCCCCAGCATTTT. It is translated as CASSVGGQGGGWYQPQHF.

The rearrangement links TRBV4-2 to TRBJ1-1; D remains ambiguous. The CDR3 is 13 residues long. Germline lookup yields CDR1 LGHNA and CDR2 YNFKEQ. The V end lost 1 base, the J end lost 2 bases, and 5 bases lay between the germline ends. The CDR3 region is CASSQAPNTEAFF. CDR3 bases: TGTGCCAGCAGCCAAGCCCCTAACACTGAAGCTTTCTTT.